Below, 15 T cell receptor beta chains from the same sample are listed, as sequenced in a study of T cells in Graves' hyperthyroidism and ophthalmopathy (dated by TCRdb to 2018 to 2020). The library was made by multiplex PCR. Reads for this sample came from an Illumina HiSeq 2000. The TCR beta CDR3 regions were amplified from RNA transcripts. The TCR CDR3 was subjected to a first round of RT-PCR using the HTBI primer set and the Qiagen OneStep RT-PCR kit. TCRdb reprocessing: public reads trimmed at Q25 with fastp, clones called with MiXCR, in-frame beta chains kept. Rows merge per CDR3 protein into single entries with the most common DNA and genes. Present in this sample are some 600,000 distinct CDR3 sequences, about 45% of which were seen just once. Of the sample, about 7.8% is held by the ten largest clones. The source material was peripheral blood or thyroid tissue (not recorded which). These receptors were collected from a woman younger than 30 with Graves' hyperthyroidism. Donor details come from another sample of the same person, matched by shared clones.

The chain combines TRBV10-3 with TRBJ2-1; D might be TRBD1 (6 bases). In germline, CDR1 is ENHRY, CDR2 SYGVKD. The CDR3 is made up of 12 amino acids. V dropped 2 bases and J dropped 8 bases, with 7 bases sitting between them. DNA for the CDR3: TGTGCCATCAGTGAGGGGGGCGATGAGCAGTTCTTC. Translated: CAISEGGDEQFF.

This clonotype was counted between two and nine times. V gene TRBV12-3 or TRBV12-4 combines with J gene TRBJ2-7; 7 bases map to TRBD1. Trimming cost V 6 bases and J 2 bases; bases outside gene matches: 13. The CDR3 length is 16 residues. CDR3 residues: CASSVAGTARTYEQYF. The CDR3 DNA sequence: TGTGCCAGCAGCGTAGCCGGGACAGCGAGAACCTACGAGCAGTACTTC.

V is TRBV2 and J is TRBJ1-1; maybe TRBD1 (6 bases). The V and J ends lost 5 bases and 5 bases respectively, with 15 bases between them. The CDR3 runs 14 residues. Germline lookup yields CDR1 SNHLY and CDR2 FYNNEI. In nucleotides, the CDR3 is TGTGCCAGCAGTCTCAGGGGCATGCTAACTGAAGCTTTCTTT. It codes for CASSLRGMLTEAFF.

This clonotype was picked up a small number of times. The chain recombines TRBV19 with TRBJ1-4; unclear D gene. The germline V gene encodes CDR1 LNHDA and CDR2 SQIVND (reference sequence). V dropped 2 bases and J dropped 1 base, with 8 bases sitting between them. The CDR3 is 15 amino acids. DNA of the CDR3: TGTGCCAGTAGTATAAGTTGGAGAACTAATGAAAAACTGTTTTTT. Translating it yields CASSISWRTNEKLFF. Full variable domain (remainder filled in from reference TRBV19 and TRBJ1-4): DGGITQSPKYLFRKEGQNVTLSCEQNLNHDAMYWYRQDPGQGLRLIYYSQIVNDFQKGDIAEGYSVSREKKESFPLTVTSAQKNPTAFYLCASSISWRTNEKLFFGSGTQLSVL.

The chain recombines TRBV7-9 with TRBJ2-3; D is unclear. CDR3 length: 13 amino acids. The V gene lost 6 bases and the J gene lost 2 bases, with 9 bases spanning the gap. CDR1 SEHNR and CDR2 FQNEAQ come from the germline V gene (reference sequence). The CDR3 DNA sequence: TGTGCCAGCAGAGAACGGAACACAGATACGCAGTATTTT. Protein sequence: CASRERNTDTQYF. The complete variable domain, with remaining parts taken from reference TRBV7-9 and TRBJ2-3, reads DTGVSQNPRHKITKRGQNVTFRCDPISEHNRLYWYRQTLGQGPEFLTYFQNEAQLEKSRLLSDRFSAERPKGSFSTLEIQRTEQGDSAMYLCASRERNTDTQYFGPGTRLTVL.

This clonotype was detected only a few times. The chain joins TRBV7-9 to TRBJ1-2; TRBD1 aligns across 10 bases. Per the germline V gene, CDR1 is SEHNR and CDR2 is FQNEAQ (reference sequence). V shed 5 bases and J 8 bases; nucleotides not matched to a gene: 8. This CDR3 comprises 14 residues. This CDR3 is CASSPPGDRGGYTF. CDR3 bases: TGTGCCAGCAGCCCCCCCGGGGACAGGGGCGGCTACACCTTC.

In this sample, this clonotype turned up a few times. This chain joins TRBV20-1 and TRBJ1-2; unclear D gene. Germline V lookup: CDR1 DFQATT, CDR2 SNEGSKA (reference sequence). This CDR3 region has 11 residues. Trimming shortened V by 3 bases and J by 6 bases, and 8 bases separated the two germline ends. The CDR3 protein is CSASPGHGYTF. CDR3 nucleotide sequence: TGCAGTGCTAGTCCCGGACATGGCTACACCTTC.

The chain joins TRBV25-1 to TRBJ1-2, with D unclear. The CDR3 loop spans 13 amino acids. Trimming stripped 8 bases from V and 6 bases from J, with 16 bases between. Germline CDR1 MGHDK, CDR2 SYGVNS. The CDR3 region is CASVEEPADGYTF. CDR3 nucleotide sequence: TGTGCCAGCGTTGAAGAGCCGGCGGATGGCTACACCTTC.

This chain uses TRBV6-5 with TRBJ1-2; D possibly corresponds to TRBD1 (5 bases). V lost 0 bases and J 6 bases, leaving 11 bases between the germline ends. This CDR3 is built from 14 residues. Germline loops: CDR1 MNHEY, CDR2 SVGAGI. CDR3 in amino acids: CASSYSMGGDGYTF. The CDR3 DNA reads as TGTGCCAGCAGTTACTCGATGGGGGGGGATGGCTACACCTTC.

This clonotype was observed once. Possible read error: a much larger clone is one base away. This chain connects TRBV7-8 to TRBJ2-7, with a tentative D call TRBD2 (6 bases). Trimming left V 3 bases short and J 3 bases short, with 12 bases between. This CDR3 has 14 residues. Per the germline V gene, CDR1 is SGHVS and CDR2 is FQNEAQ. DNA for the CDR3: TGTGCCAGCAGCTTCCGGGAGCGTCTCTACGAGCAGTACTTC. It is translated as CASSFRERLYEQYF. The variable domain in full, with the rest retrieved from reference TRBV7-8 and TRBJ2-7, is GAGVSQSPRYKVAKRGQDVALRCDPISGHVSLFWYQQALGQGPEFLTYFQNEAQLDKSGLPSDRFFAERPEGSVSTLKIQRTQQEDSAVYLCASSFRERLYEQYFGPGTRLTVT.

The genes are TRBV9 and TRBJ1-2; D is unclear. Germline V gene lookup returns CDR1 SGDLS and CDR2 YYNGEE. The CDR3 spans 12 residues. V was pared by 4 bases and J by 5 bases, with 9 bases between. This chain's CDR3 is CASSHQLYGYTF. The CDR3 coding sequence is TGTGCCAGCAGCCACCAGTTATATGGCTACACCTTC.

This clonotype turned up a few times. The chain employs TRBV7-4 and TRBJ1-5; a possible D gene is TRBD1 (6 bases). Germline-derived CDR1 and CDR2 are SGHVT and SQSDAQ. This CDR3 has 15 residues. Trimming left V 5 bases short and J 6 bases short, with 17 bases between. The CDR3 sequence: CASSRSTGSGQPQHF. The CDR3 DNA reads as TGTGCCAGCAGCCGGTCCACAGGGAGTGGTCAGCCCCAGCATTTT.

Written as DNA, the CDR3 is TGTGCCAGCAGTGACCCCCAGGGGATGAACACTGAAGCTTTCTTT. It translates to CASSDPQGMNTEAFF. This rearrangement joins TRBV2 to TRBJ1-1; D perhaps matches TRBD1 (6 bases). Germline V gene data show CDR1 as SNHLY and CDR2 as FYNNEI. Between the trimmed V and J ends, which lost 3 bases and 0 bases, there was a span of 11 bases. This CDR3 is built from 15 residues.

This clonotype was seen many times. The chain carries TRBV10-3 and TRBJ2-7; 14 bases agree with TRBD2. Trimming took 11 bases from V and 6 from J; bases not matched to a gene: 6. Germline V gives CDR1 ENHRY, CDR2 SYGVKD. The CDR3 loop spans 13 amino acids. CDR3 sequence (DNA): TGTGCCGTCGGACTAGCGGGAGGCAGCGAGCAGTACTTC. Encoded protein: CAVGLAGGSEQYF.

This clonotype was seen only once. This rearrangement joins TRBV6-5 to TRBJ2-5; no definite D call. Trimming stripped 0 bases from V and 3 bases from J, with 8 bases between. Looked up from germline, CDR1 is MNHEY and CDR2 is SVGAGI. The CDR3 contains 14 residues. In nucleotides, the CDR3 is TGTGCCAGCAGTTACTCGTACAGCGAAGAGACCCAGTACTTC. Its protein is CASSYSYSEETQYF.